The clone carrying this TCR beta chain was found a few times. Every contributor of samples was a Caucasian grown-up residing in Nashville, Tennessee. Each subset's genomic DNA was split evenly across several immunoSEQ plates. Sequenced by immunoSEQ multiplex PCR; TCRdb stores in-frame clones only, minus some. The sample has 950,000 to 1,100,000 clones, 65% to 80% seen once. The CDR3 extends over 14 amino acids. V lost 7 bases, J lost 7 bases, and 7 bases stayed unmatched. CDR1 LNHDA and CDR2 SQIVND come from the germline V gene (reference sequence). This sample is part of a study of shared clonotypes between healthy human individuals. Looking at the study overall: Per donor, CD8 memory used one plate, CD8 naive used two, CD4 memory used three and CD4 naive used three.

The sequencing input was memory CD4+ T cells sorted from blood. Subset noted: CD45RA-negative fraction. V gene TRBV19 combines with J gene TRBJ1-6; TRBD1 matches 7 bases. This clonotype originated in a man aged 18 to 30 in good health. The CDR3 protein is CASTRGQVNSPLHF. The CDR3 DNA follows: TGTGCCAGTACCCGAGGACAGGTGAATTCACCCCTCCACTTT.